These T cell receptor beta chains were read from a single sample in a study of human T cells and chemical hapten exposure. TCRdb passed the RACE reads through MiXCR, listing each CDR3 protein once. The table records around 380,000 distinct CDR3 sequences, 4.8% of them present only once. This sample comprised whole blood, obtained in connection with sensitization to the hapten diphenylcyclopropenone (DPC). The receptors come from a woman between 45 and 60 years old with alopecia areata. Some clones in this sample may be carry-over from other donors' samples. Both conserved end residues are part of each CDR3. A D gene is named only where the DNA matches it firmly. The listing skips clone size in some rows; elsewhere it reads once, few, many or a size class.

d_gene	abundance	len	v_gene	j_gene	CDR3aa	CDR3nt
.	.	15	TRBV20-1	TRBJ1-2	CSARDPAGPNYGYTF	TGCAGTGCTAGAGATCCAGCAGGGCCTAACTATGGCTACACCTTC
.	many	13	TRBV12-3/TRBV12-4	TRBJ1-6	CASSGSEASPLHF	TGTGCCAGCAGTGGCTCGGAAGCTTCACCCCTCCACTTT
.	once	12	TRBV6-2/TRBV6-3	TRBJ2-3	CASTQTADTQYF	TGTGCCAGCACCCAAACAGCAGATACGCAGTATTTT
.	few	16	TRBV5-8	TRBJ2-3	CASSTGLAGSTDTQYF	TGTGCCAGCAGCACCGGTCTGGCGGGGTCCACAGATACGCAGTATTTT
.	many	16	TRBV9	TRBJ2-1	CASSPRGTSYFNEQFF	TGTGCCAGCAGCCCAAGGGGAACTAGCTACTTCAATGAGCAGTTCTTC
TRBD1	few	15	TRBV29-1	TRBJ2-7	CSVYSGTGTSYEQYF	TGCAGCGTTTATTCCGGGACAGGGACCTCCTACGAGCAGTACTTC
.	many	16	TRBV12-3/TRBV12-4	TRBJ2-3	CASSQGGGPSTDTQYF	TGTGCCAGCAGTCAGGGGGGAGGGCCTAGCACAGATACGCAGTATTTT
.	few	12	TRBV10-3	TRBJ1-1	CAIQGPATEAFF	TGTGCCATTCAGGGACCGGCCACTGAAGCTTTCTTT
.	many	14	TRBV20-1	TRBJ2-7	CSAQTQGGGYEQYF	TGCAGTGCGCAGACTCAGGGGGGAGGGTACGAGCAGTACTTC
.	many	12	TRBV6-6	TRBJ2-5	CAISWGAETQYF	TGTGCCATCTCCTGGGGGGCAGAGACCCAGTACTTC
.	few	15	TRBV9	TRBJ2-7	CASSVSATGPLEQYF	TGTGCCAGCAGCGTAAGCGCCACCGGCCCCCTCGAGCAGTACTTC
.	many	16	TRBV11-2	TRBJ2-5	CASSLVISRGRKTQYF	TGTGCCAGCAGCTTAGTTATTAGCCGGGGTAGGAAGACCCAGTACTTC
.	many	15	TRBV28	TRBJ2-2	CASSPGQEGTGELFF	TGTGCCAGCAGTCCCGGACAGGAGGGGACCGGGGAGCTGTTTTTT
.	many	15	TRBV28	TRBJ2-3	CASSAQGSHTDTQYF	TGTGCCAGCAGTGCTCAGGGTTCACACACAGATACGCAGTATTTT
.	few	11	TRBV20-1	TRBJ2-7	CSAPGLYEQYF	TGCAGTGCTCCGGGACTTTACGAGCAGTACTTC
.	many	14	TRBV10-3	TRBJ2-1	CAISPPGGDNEQFF	TGTGCCATCAGCCCTCCAGGTGGGGACAATGAGCAGTTCTTC
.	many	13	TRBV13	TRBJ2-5	CASSVSYSGAQYF	TGTGCCAGCAGCGTTTCTTATTCCGGGGCCCAGTACTTC
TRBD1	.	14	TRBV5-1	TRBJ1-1	CASSRTGLGTEAFF	TGCGCCAGCAGCCGGACAGGGTTAGGCACTGAAGCTTTCTTT
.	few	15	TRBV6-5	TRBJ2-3	CASSSAGPRVDTQYF	TGTGCCAGCAGTTCCGCGGGGCCCCGTGTGGATACGCAGTATTTT
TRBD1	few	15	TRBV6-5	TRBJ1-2	CASSYVAGTDYGYTF	TGTGCCAGCAGTTACGTTGCCGGGACAGACTATGGCTACACCTTC
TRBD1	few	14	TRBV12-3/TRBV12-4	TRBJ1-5	CASGSDRETQPQHF	TGTGCCAGCGGGAGCGACAGGGAAACTCAGCCCCAGCATTTT
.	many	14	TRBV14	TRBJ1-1	CASSFGTTGTEAFF	TGTGCCAGCAGCTTCGGGACCACGGGCACTGAAGCTTTCTTT